This T cell receptor beta chain was sequenced for a study of OX40 agonist ivuxolimab in advanced cancers. In the study overall: Patients' therapy was ivuxolimab, an antibody that acts as an agonist of OX40 (CD134).

Here immunoSEQ multiplex PCR was the method, and the copy in TCRdb shows in-frame clones only, minus some. Of 90,000 to 120,000 clones listed, 90% are singletons. CDR3 length: 13 amino acids. V was shortened by 1 base and J by 7 bases, with 8 bases between the two germline ends. Germline V CDR1 and CDR2: SEHNR, FQNEAQ (reference sequence). The chain couples TRBV7-9 to TRBJ1-5; D gene ambiguous. The clonotype was recovered from an adult with an advanced solid tumor such as melanoma, head and neck, liver or kidney cancer. This sample comprised CD4+ or CD8+ T cells sorted from blood, obtained in a trial of the OX40 agonist ivuxolimab. The CDR3, as DNA: TGTGCCAGCAGCTTAGACGGTTTACAGCCCCAGCATTTT. Translated, it gives CASSLDGLQPQHF.